These 10 T cell receptor beta chains originate from one sample sequenced in a study of blood T cell repertoires in COVID-19. Repertoires were generated with immunoSEQ multiplex PCR, while TCRdb's copy carries only in-frame clones and drops some. The table lists approximately 210,000 clones, around 81% of them singletons, with about 8.9% in the top ten. Sequencing was done on a sample of PBMCs or T cells enriched from blood (not recorded which). Receptors were obtained from a woman between 50 and 59 years old with acute COVID-19.

For this clone: A junction boundary mismatches the germline segment, possibly from a read error. This chain links TRBV29-1 with TRBJ2-5, with D hard to call. This CDR3 is 13 amino acids long. Looked up from germline, CDR1 is SQVTM and CDR2 is ANQGSEA. DNA for the CDR3: TGCAGCCTTGAGCGCTCACCCGGAGAGACCCAGTACTTC. As protein: CSLERSPGETQYF.

This clone was observed a single time. The chain links TRBV27 to TRBJ1-2, with a weak D call TRBD1 (6 bases). V dropped 5 bases and J dropped 2 bases, with 18 bases sitting between them. The CDR3 length is 16 residues. Germline CDR1 is MNHEY and CDR2 is SMNVEV (reference sequence). The CDR3 nucleotides are TGTGCCAGCAGTGCATTTCACAGGGAAATGAACTATGGCTACACCTTC. This translates into CASSAFHREMNYGYTF.

In regard to this clone: Germline is not matched at one junction end, which may reflect a read error. The chain has TRBV6-2 or TRBV6-3 and TRBJ2-7; the D gene is possibly TRBD2 (7 bases). Germline CDR1 is MNHEY and CDR2 is SVGEGT. CDR3 size: 13 residues. In DNA form, the CDR3 reads TGTGCCAGCAGTTCACTCCGCGGGGGCGTCCAGGACTTC. Protein: CASSSLRGGVQDF.

This clone came up a few times. The genes are TRBV19 and TRBJ1-2; weak D call: TRBD1 (6 bases). The V gene's germline CDR1 is LNHDA and CDR2 SQIVND (reference sequence). V lost 2 bases and J 2 bases, leaving 18 bases between the germline ends. The CDR3 has 17 residues. The CDR3 region has the DNA TGTGCCAGTAGTATAACAAGGGGAGCAGGGGCCAACTATGGCTACACCTTC. Its translation: CASSITRGAGANYGYTF. The variable domain in full, completed from reference TRBV19 and TRBJ1-2, reads DGGITQSPKYLFRKEGQNVTLSCEQNLNHDAMYWYRQDPGQGLRLIYYSQIVNDFQKGDIAEGYSVSREKKESFPLTVTSAQKNPTAFYLCASSITRGAGANYGYTFGSGTRLTVV.

The rearrangement joins TRBV18 to TRBJ2-5; tentatively, D is TRBD2 (5 bases). Deletions cut 5 bases from V and 5 bases from J, with 18 bases between. CDR3 length: 15 residues. Germline CDR1 and CDR2: KGHSH and LQKENI. The CDR3 nucleotides read TGTGCCAGCTCAGCAGATAAGACCAAGCGGGAGACCCAGTACTTC. Encoded protein: CASSADKTKRETQYF. Using reference TRBV18 and TRBJ2-5 for the parts outside the CDR3, the full variable domain is NAGVMQNPRHLVRRRGQEARLRCSPMKGHSHVYWYRQLPEEGLKFMVYLQKENIIDESGMPKERFSAEFPKEGPSILRIQQVVRGDSAAYFCASSADKTKRETQYFGPGTRLLVL.

J is TRBJ1-5 and V is TRBV27; D is possibly TRBD1 (5 bases). Looked up from germline, CDR1 is MNHEY and CDR2 is SMNVEV (reference sequence). The CDR3 loop spans 14 amino acids. V lost 2 bases and J 7 bases, leaving 12 bases between the germline ends. This CDR3 reads CASSLQGGGQPQHF. The CDR3 coding sequence is TGTGCCAGCAGTTTACAGGGAGGTGGGCAGCCCCAGCATTTT.

This clone has more than one count but fewer than ten. This chain connects TRBV24-1 to TRBJ1-2, with no clear D. The CDR3 extends over 12 amino acids. Looked up from germline, CDR1 is KGHDR and CDR2 is SFDVKD. The V end was cut by 5 bases, the J end by 5 bases, with 8 bases between. The CDR3 DNA reads as TGTGCCACCAGTGCTGCCCAGTATGGCTACACCTTC. Translation gives CATSAAQYGYTF.

For this clone: A junction boundary mismatches the germline segment, possibly from a read error. The chain links TRBV19 to TRBJ1-6; 10 nucleotides align to TRBD1. There are 15 residues in the CDR3. Per the germline V gene, CDR1 is LNHDA and CDR2 is SQIVND (reference sequence). As DNA, the CDR3 is TGTGCCGGTAGAAGAGGGACAGGGGAGAATTCACCCCTCCACTTT. This sequence encodes CAGRRGTGENSPLHF.

The chain carries TRBV5-4 and TRBJ1-1, with a weak D call TRBD1 (5 bases). Germline loops: CDR1 SGHNT, CDR2 YYREEE (reference sequence). The V end was cut by 4 bases, the J end by 5 bases, with 15 bases between. The CDR3 loop spans 14 amino acids. CDR3 residues: CASSGAPSSTEAFF. The CDR3 DNA sequence: TGTGCCAGCAGCGGGGCCCCTTCCAGTACTGAAGCTTTCTTT.

V and J are TRBV5-1 and TRBJ2-7; 9 nucleotides align to TRBD1. The germline V gene has CDR1 SGHRS and CDR2 YFSETQ. The V gene end was trimmed by 1 base and the J gene end by 4 bases; junction bases not matched to a gene: 9. The CDR3 has 16 residues. As DNA, the CDR3 is TGCGCCAGCAGCTTGTCAGGGACAGGGATTCCTTACGAGCAGTACTTC. As protein: CASSLSGTGIPYEQYF.